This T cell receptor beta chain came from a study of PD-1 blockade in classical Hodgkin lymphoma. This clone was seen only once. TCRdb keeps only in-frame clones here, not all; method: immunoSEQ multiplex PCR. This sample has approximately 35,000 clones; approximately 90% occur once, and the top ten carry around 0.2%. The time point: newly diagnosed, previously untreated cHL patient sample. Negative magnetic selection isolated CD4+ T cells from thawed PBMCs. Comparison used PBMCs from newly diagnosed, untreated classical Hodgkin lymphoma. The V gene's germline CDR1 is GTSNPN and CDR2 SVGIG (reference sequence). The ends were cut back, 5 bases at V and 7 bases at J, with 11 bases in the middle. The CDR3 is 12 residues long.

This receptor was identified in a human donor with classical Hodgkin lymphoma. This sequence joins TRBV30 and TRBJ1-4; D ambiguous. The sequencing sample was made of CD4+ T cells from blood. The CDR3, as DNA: TGTGCCTGGGGACCCGAGGGTGAAAAACTGTTTTTT. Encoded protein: CAWGPEGEKLFF. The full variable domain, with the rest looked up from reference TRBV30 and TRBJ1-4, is SQTIHQWPATLVQPVGSPLSLECTVEGTSNPNLYWYRQAAGRGLQLLFYSVGIGQISSEVPQNLSASRPQDRQFILSSKKLLLSDSGFYLCAWGPEGEKLFFGSGTQLSVL.